A single sample is the source of the 3 T cell receptor beta chains below, sequenced in a study of T-cell memory formation after mild COVID-19 (TCRdb year 2021). Library prep was done by 5' RACE. The instrument was an Illumina NovaSeq 6000. TCRdb cleaned the public reads at Q25 with fastp, built clones with MiXCR and kept in-frame beta chains. Here each entry gathers all rows of one CDR3 protein and keeps the most common genes and DNA. The sample has roughly 620,000 distinct CDR3 sequences on record, roughly 18% of them singletons. The biggest ten clones account for around 13% of the sample. The sequenced material came from PBMCs or a T cell subset sorted from them (not recorded which). The receptors derive from an adult woman who had mild COVID-19 (a few samples of this study predate the infection). The sample titles of this study are shuffled in the database, so cell type and time point are left out; the donor was told from shared clones.

This clonotype was recorded at least ten times. The chain uses TRBV4-1 and TRBJ2-7, with 7 bases matching TRBD1. The germline CDR1 and CDR2 sequences are MGHRA and YSYEKL. This CDR3 region has 15 residues. V lost 4 bases to trimming and J lost 3 bases; unmatched junction nucleotides: 9. In DNA, the CDR3 is TGCGCCAGCAGCCCTGGGGTAGCAGGGGGCTACGAGCAGTACTTC. This gives the protein CASSPGVAGGYEQYF.

The chain has TRBV12-3 or TRBV12-4 and TRBJ2-6; 12 bases map to TRBD1. J gave up 4 bases and V 5 bases, and 9 bases lay outside the gene matches. CDR3 length: 18 residues. The CDR3 region has the DNA TGTGCCAGCAGTCGGACCGGGACAGGGGGCTTCGGGGCCAACGTCCTGACTTTC. Residues: CASSRTGTGGFGANVLTF.

The sample holds a few counts of this clonotype. V is TRBV12-3 or TRBV12-4 and J is TRBJ1-1; 9 nucleotides align to TRBD1. V was pared by 10 bases and J by 7 bases, with 10 bases of the junction left unmatched. The CDR3 has 13 amino acids. CDR3 sequence reads: CATRTGADNEAFF. The CDR3 region has the DNA TGTGCCACCAGGACAGGGGCGGACAATGAAGCTTTCTTT.